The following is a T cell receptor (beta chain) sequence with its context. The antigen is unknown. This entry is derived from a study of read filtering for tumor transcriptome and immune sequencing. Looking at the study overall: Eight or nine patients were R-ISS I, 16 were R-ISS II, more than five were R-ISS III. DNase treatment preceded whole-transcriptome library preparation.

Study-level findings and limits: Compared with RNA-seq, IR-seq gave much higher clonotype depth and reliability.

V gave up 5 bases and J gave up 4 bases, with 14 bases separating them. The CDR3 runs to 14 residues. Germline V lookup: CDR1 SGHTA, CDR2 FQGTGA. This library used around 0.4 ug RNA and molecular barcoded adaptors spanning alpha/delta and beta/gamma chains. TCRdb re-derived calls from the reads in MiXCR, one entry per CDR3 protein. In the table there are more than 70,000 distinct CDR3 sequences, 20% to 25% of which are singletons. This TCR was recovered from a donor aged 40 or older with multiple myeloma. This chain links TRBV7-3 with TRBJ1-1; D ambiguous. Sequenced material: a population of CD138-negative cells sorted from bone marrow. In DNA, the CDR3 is TGTGCCAGCAGCCCCCCGTGGGGTACCACTGAAGCTTTCTTT. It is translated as CASSPPWGTTEAFF.